The next 31 T cell receptor beta chains were all read from a single sample in a study of early T cells in non-severe SARS-CoV-2 infection. TCRdb fed the 5' RACE reads into MiXCR, producing one record per CDR3 protein. The sample has about 59,000 distinct CDR3 sequences, roughly 13% seen once; the top ten hold 2.9%. What was sequenced was whole blood. The receptors come from an adult who was a healthcare worker with PCR-confirmed SARS-CoV-2 infection or an uninfected control (not recorded which).

The rearrangement joins TRBV12-3 or TRBV12-4 to TRBJ2-6; no clear D. Trimming cost V 7 bases and J 0 bases, with 10 bases left between them. The CDR3 length is 15 residues. CDR3 coding DNA: TGTGCCAGCACCCTATCCAACTCTGGGGCCAACGTCCTGACTTTC. It yields the protein CASTLSNSGANVLTF.

This clonotype is classed as medium-sized (0.01 to 0.1%). The rearrangement uses TRBV6-8 and TRBJ1-3; 7 bases are shared with TRBD1. Germline V lookup: CDR1 MNHGY, CDR2 SAAAGT. There are 14 residues in the CDR3. V was pared by 11 bases and J by 0 bases, with 7 bases of the junction left unmatched. CDR3 sequence (DNA): TGTGCCCCGCGTGGACAGGACTCTGGAAACACCATATATTTT. It translates to CAPRGQDSGNTIYF.

This chain links TRBV6-5 with TRBJ1-1; D call uncertain. V lost 7 bases, J lost 2 bases, and 14 bases lay in between. Germline V gives CDR1 MNHEY, CDR2 SVGAGI. CDR3 length: 14 residues. CDR3 sequence: CASTKNRGNTEAFF. The CDR3 nucleotides are TGTGCCAGCACCAAAAATAGAGGAAACACTGAAGCTTTCTTT.

At least ten counts were recorded for this clonotype. The V gene is TRBV7-9, the J gene TRBJ2-7, with 8 positions matching TRBD1. The trim removed 4 bases at V and 2 bases at J, leaving 10 bases unmatched. CDR3 length: 16 residues. Germline values: CDR1 SEHNR, CDR2 FQNEAQ (reference sequence). The CDR3: CASSSRTGDRTYEQYF. CDR3 DNA sequence: TGTGCCAGCAGCTCTAGAACGGGGGACAGGACCTACGAGCAGTACTTC.

This clonotype was detected only a few times. The chain carries TRBV19 and TRBJ2-6, with D hard to call. The CDR3 covers 13 residues. Germline CDR1 LNHDA, CDR2 SQIVND (reference sequence). The ends were cut back, 0 bases at V and 10 bases at J, with 7 bases in the middle. In DNA, the CDR3 is TGTGCCAGTAGTATAGATCCCCTAAACGTCCTGACTTTC. Amino acid sequence: CASSIDPLNVLTF.

On this clonotype itself: A read error may explain this, as a much larger clone is one base away. V is TRBV21-1 and J is TRBJ2-7. TRBV21-1 is assigned pseudogene status. The CDR3 contains 11 residues. CDR3 in amino acids: CASRFSYEQYF. The CDR3 coding sequence is TGTGCCAGCCGCTTTTCCTACGAGCAGTACTTC.

To note about this clonotype: A much more abundant neighbour one base away suggests this may be a read error. The chain links TRBV20-1 to TRBJ1-6, with TRBD1 as a possible D gene (5 bases). This CDR3 has 14 residues. Per germline, CDR1 DFQATT and CDR2 SNEGSKA (reference sequence). CDR3 nucleotides: TGCAGAGCTAAAAGAGTAGGGGTGGACTCACCCCTCCACTTT. Protein sequence: CRAKRVGVDSPLHF.

This clonotype was observed a handful of times. The J gene is TRBJ2-5, the V gene TRBV5-6; 11 bases are a match to TRBD1. CDR3 length: 18 residues. Per the germline V gene, CDR1 is SGHDT and CDR2 is YYEEEE. J was trimmed by 4 bases and V by 3 bases; bases with no gene match: 14. CDR3 protein: CASSYPTRDRGEGETQYF. As DNA, the CDR3 is TGTGCCAGCAGCTACCCGACGAGGGACAGGGGGGAAGGAGAGACCCAGTACTTC.

In this sample, this clonotype turned up many times. The CDR3 nucleotides read TGTGCCAGCAGCCAACTCGAGGGGTGGGCCGGGGAGCTGTTTTTT. Amino acid sequence: CASSQLEGWAGELFF. The rearrangement links TRBV3-1 to TRBJ2-2; the D call may be TRBD1 or TRBD2 (5 bases each). CDR3 length: 15 amino acids. Germline lookup yields CDR1 LGHDT and CDR2 YNNKEL (reference sequence). Trimming took 2 bases from V and 6 from J, leaving 13 bases between them.

The rearrangement uses TRBV20-1 and TRBJ2-7; D is possibly TRBD2 (6 bases). The V gene's germline CDR1 is DFQATT and CDR2 SNEGSKA (reference sequence). V was clipped by 6 bases and J by 6 bases, with 15 bases between them. This CDR3 is built from 12 residues. CDR3 residues: CSAFRTSSEQYF. The CDR3 DNA follows: TGCAGTGCGTTCCGAACTAGCTCCGAGCAGTACTTC.

This clonotype was seen many times. The rearrangement uses TRBV29-1 and TRBJ2-5; 7 positions match TRBD1. In germline, CDR1 is SQVTM, CDR2 ANQGSEA. The V gene end was trimmed by 5 bases and the J gene end by 4 bases; junction bases not matched to a gene: 7. This CDR3 has 13 residues. For the CDR3, the DNA is TGCAGCGTTCGGAACAGGGGTGGAGAGACCCAGTACTTC. It is translated as CSVRNRGGETQYF.

The V call is TRBV7-2, the J call TRBJ1-2; D not resolved. V was trimmed by 5 bases and J by 7 bases, leaving 11 bases between them. Germline CDR1 reads SGHTA; CDR2 reads FQGNSA. This CDR3 contains 12 residues. The CDR3 protein is CASSLSASGYTF. CDR3 in DNA: TGTGCCAGCAGCCTTTCCGCCTCTGGCTACACCTTC.

The DNA of the CDR3 is TGCGCCAGCAGCCATGCCGGGGACCCCTACGAGCAGTACTTC. Protein sequence: CASSHAGDPYEQYF. The chain uses TRBV4-1 and TRBJ2-7, with D perhaps TRBD1 or TRBD2 (5 bases each). The length of the CDR3 is 14 residues. The germline CDR1 and CDR2 sequences are MGHRA and YSYEKL. Deletions cut 3 bases from V and 2 bases from J, with 11 bases between.

This clonotype came up many times. J is TRBJ2-3 and V is TRBV20-1, with 8 nucleotides matching TRBD2. J gave up 6 bases and V 0 bases, and 5 bases lay outside the gene matches. Germline values: CDR1 DFQATT, CDR2 SNEGSKA (reference sequence). This CDR3 comprises 14 residues. CDR3 DNA sequence: TGCAGTGCTAGAGATGCGGGGGGATTGGATACGCAGTATTTT. This gives the protein CSARDAGGLDTQYF.

This clonotype was counted many times. V gene TRBV9 combines with J gene TRBJ2-7; D remains unclear. The length of the CDR3 is 14 residues. The germline gives CDR1 SGDLS, CDR2 YYNGEE. Trimming pared 7 bases from V and 2 bases from J, leaving 16 bases between. The CDR3 is CASSPSLTPYEQYF. For the CDR3, the DNA is TGTGCCAGCTCCCCGTCCTTAACGCCCTACGAGCAGTACTTC.

This clonotype was counted ten times or more. The V gene is TRBV3-1, the J gene TRBJ1-5, with D possibly TRBD1 on 6 matching bases. The CDR3 totals 14 residues. Between the trimmed V and J ends, which lost 1 base and 7 bases, there was a span of 11 bases. CDR1 is LGHDT and CDR2 is YNNKEL in the germline V gene (reference sequence). The CDR3 loop reads CASSQGGGRQPQHF. Here the CDR3 DNA reads TGTGCCAGCAGCCAAGGGGGGGGGCGACAGCCCCAGCATTTT.

This clonotype was counted at least ten times. The rearrangement uses TRBV5-1 and TRBJ1-1; perhaps TRBD1 as D (6 bases). From germline, CDR1 is SGHRS and CDR2 YFSETQ. The CDR3 runs 14 residues. V shed 0 bases and J shed 7 bases, with 13 bases lying between them. As DNA, the CDR3 is TGCGCCAGCAGCTTGGTTACAGGGCAATATGAAGCTTTCTTT. It encodes CASSLVTGQYEAFF.

This clonotype was found many times. The genes are TRBV28 and TRBJ1-5, with D perhaps TRBD1 (5 bases). The V gene lost 3 bases and the J gene lost 2 bases, with 14 bases spanning the gap. Germline CDR1 and CDR2: MDHEN and SYDVKM. The CDR3 has 16 residues. This chain's CDR3 is CASSFRGHSGNQPQHF. CDR3 nucleotides: TGTGCCAGCAGTTTTAGGGGTCACAGTGGCAATCAGCCCCAGCATTTT. Full variable domain (remainder filled in from reference TRBV28 and TRBJ1-5): DVKVTQSSRYLVKRTGEKVFLECVQDMDHENMFWYRQDPGLGLRLIYFSYDVKMKEKGDIPEGYSVSREKKERFSLILESASTNQTSMYLCASSFRGHSGNQPQHFGDGTRLSIL.

This clonotype was recorded many times. The chain carries TRBV5-4 and TRBJ2-5, with 8 bases aligning to TRBD1. Trimming took 0 bases from V and 4 from J; bases not matched to a gene: 5. This CDR3 is 15 amino acids long. Looked up from germline, CDR1 is SGHNT and CDR2 is YYREEE (reference sequence). The CDR3 spells CASSLDQGARETQYF. Here the CDR3 DNA reads TGTGCCAGCAGCTTGGATCAGGGGGCGAGAGAGACCCAGTACTTC.

This clonotype was seen repeatedly, ten times or more. V gene TRBV5-5 combines with J gene TRBJ2-1; D not resolved. CDR1 is SGHKS, CDR2 YYEKEE, per germline (reference sequence). CDR3 length: 14 amino acids. V shed 0 bases and J shed 6 bases, with 10 bases lying between them. Here the CDR3 DNA reads TGTGCCAGCAGCTTGGAAGGTCGTGGCAATGAGCAGTTCTTC. This sequence encodes CASSLEGRGNEQFF. The full variable domain, with the rest looked up from reference TRBV5-5 and TRBJ2-1, is DAGVTQSPTHLIKTRGQQVTLRCSPISGHKSVSWYQQVLGQGPQFIFQYYEKEERGRGNFPDRFSARQFPNYSSELNVNALLLGDSALYLCASSLEGRGNEQFFGPGTRLTVL.

J is TRBJ2-6 and V is TRBV7-6; D could derive from TRBD1 or TRBD2 (5 bases each). Trimming removed 0 bases at V and 3 bases at J, with 27 bases between. Germline assignment: CDR1 SGHVS and CDR2 FNYEAQ. CDR3 size: 22 residues. The CDR3 DNA follows: TGTGCCAGCAGCTTAGCGCTTAAGGGGAAGTTTGGTCGGGACGATGGGGCCAACGTCCTGACTTTC. Translation: CASSLALKGKFGRDDGANVLTF.

This clonotype is deemed medium-sized (0.01 to 0.1%). The chain couples TRBV29-1 to TRBJ1-2, with D possibly TRBD1 on 5 matching bases. CDR1 and CDR2 from the germline V gene are SQVTM and ANQGSEA. V was shortened by 4 bases and J by 8 bases, with 17 bases between the two germline ends. CDR3 length: 13 residues. CDR3 amino acids: CSVAEQANVGYTF. The CDR3 coding sequence is TGCAGCGTTGCTGAACAGGCAAACGTAGGCTACACCTTC.

The chain joins TRBV27 to TRBJ2-7; 7 bases are shared with TRBD1. Trimming took 4 bases from V and 3 from J; bases not matched to a gene: 6. Germline assignment: CDR1 MNHEY and CDR2 SMNVEV (reference sequence). The CDR3 consists of 14 residues. Here the CDR3 DNA reads TGTGCCAGCAGTTCCTTGGGACAGTACTACGAGCAGTACTTC. Protein: CASSSLGQYYEQYF.

The chain recombines TRBV7-9 with TRBJ2-7; 11 bases line up with TRBD2. CDR3 length: 15 residues. With V trimmed by 5 bases and J by 5 bases, 8 bases remained unmatched. Germline V gene data show CDR1 as SEHNR and CDR2 as FQNEAQ (reference sequence). CDR3 sequence (DNA): TGTGCCAGCAGCATCCGACTAGCGGGATTGGACGAGCAGTACTTC. It yields the protein CASSIRLAGLDEQYF.

The chain is built from TRBV7-9 and TRBJ2-3; D is uncertain. Trimming removed 0 bases at V and 9 bases at J, with 10 bases between. CDR1 and CDR2 from the germline V gene are SEHNR and FQNEAQ (reference sequence). CDR3 length: 13 amino acids. CDR3 DNA: TGTGCCAGCAGCTTAGCAGGTTGGAACACGCAGTATTTT. This gives the protein CASSLAGWNTQYF.

The chain links TRBV29-1 to TRBJ2-5; D gene ambiguous. Trimming took off 7 bases at V and 7 bases at J, with 16 bases between the two ends. CDR1 is SQVTM, CDR2 ANQGSEA, per germline. This CDR3 has 12 residues. The chain's CDR3 is CSAGRALGTQYF. CDR3 coding DNA: TGCAGCGCCGGTCGGGCCCTAGGGACCCAGTACTTC.

The sample holds many counts of this clonotype. This sequence joins TRBV7-8 and TRBJ2-1; tentatively, D is TRBD2 (6 bases). The V gene lost 1 base and the J gene lost 4 bases, with 11 bases spanning the gap. In germline, CDR1 is SGHVS, CDR2 FQNEAQ. CDR3 size: 15 residues. CDR3 residues: CASSLEDYPYNEQFF. The CDR3 DNA follows: TGTGCCAGCAGCTTAGAGGACTACCCATACAATGAGCAGTTCTTC.

This clonotype has only a few counts. The CDR3 DNA is TGTGCCAGCACCCCGGGACTAGCGGACTACAATGAGCAGTTCTTC. Encoded protein: CASTPGLADYNEQFF. The chain combines TRBV28 with TRBJ2-1; 11 positions agree with TRBD2. V trimming: 7 bases; J trimming: 3 bases; junction bases outside the gene matches: 5. From germline, CDR1 is MDHEN and CDR2 SYDVKM. This CDR3 is 15 amino acids long.

This clonotype was counted at least ten times. DNA of the CDR3: TGTGCCAGCAGAGACGGACTATCCTCATCCTACAATGAGCAGTTCTTC. It codes for CASRDGLSSSYNEQFF. The gene calls are TRBV7-9 and TRBJ2-1, with D possibly being TRBD2 (6 bases). Germline V gene lookup returns CDR1 SEHNR and CDR2 FQNEAQ (reference sequence). The CDR3 spans 16 residues. V was shortened by 6 bases and J by 1 base, with 16 bases between the two germline ends.

This clonotype was found many times. V is TRBV7-9 and J is TRBJ2-7, with a weak D call TRBD1 (6 bases). Trimming cost V 4 bases and J 5 bases, with 18 bases left between them. The CDR3 loop spans 15 amino acids. Per germline, CDR1 SEHNR and CDR2 FQNEAQ (reference sequence). The CDR3 spells CASSSLPQGFDEQYF. The CDR3 nucleotides read TGTGCCAGCAGCTCCTTACCGCAGGGGTTCGACGAGCAGTACTTC.

The table lists this clonotype with many counts. The chain links TRBV7-2 to TRBJ2-5; TRBD1 aligns across 7 bases. V was clipped by 3 bases and J by 3 bases; unmatched bases: 7. The CDR3 extends over 15 amino acids. The germline V gene has CDR1 SGHTA and CDR2 FQGNSA. CDR3 DNA sequence: TGTGCCAGCAGCTTTACAGGGGTCCGGGAAGAGACCCAGTACTTC. It specifies CASSFTGVREETQYF.